The present TCR beta chain was sequenced within a study of cytomegalovirus exposure and HLA in healthy donors. The donors were in the 120-subject validation cohort, distinct from the 666-subject first cohort. The repertoire was sequenced with immunoSEQ multiplex PCR; TCRdb's copy has only in-frame clones and lacks some. The repertoire includes 71,000 or so clones, roughly 95% of them detected once, and approximately 3.6% sits in the top ten. The CDR3 covers 16 residues. Germline V gene lookup returns CDR1 SGDLS and CDR2 YYNGEE. V was trimmed by 2 bases and J by 1 base, leaving 14 bases between them. The receptor was derived from a woman younger than 30 in good health and CMV-seropositive. Sequenced sample: PBMCs. This sequence joins TRBV9 and TRBJ2-3; TRBD2 is a possible D gene (6 bases). For the CDR3, the DNA is TGTGCCAGCAGCGTTGGGATGGCGGGGCGCACAGATACGCAGTATTTT. It codes for CASSVGMAGRTDTQYF.